The clone carrying this T cell receptor beta chain was seen only once. The J segment lost 6 bases and the V segment lost 3 bases, leaving 7 bases of the junction unmatched. The CDR3 is 16 residues long. The germline CDR1 and CDR2 sequences are SGHNT and YYREEE (reference sequence). Treatment: 15 to 20 received Ad26.COV2.S at low or high dose, single or two shots; five or six received placebo; per-sample allocation not given. Sampling took place 63 days after the first vaccine or placebo injection. Assay used: immunoSEQ multiplex PCR; TCRdb lists only in-frame clones, some missing. The data show fewer than 400,000 clones, about 85% seen once. The entry originates in a study of Ad26.COV2.S vaccination and SARS-CoV-2 variants.

This receptor was obtained from a person between 18 and 65 years old who received the Ad26.COV2.S COVID-19 vaccine or a placebo. This chain uses TRBV5-4 with TRBJ2-2; 11 nucleotides agree with TRBD2. The source was peripheral blood, collected in a trial of Ad26.COV2.S vaccine versus placebo. The CDR3 DNA reads as TGTGCCAGCAGCTATAGCGGGGGGGAACTGTCCGGGGAGCTGTTTTTT. This gives the protein CASSYSGGELSGELFF. Combining the CDR3 with reference TRBV5-4 and TRBJ2-2 gives the whole variable domain ETGVTQSPTHLIKTRGQQVTLRCSSQSGHNTVSWYQQALGQGPQFIFQYYREEENGRGNFPPRFSGLQFPNYSSELNVNALELDDSALYLCASSYSGGELSGELFFGEGSRLTVL.